Below are 32 T cell receptor beta chains sequenced from a single sample in a study of cytomegalovirus exposure and HLA in healthy donors (dated by TCRdb to about 2017). Library method: the immunoSEQ multiplex PCR assay. For the multiplex PCR, a mixture combining 60 forward primers for TCR Vbeta segments and 13 reverse primers for TCR Jbeta segments was used. TCRdb holds this immuneACCESS table with in-frame rearrangements only. Some clones are missing; in checked studies, unresolved V genes explain under half, and the rest has no known cause. Here the sample has 150,000 to 200,000 clones; roughly 80% occur a single time. Approximately 1.4% of the sample goes to the ten largest clones. The sample comprised PBMCs. Receptors originate from a man in his forties in good health and CMV-seronegative.

The chain carries TRBV6-5 and TRBJ2-7; 8 bases line up with TRBD2. V trimming: 8 bases; J trimming: 3 bases; junction bases outside the gene matches: 9. This CDR3 has 14 amino acids. Germline loops: CDR1 MNHEY, CDR2 SVGAGI. CDR3 nucleotides: TGTGCCAGCCGGTGGGCTAGCGGGTTCTACGAGCAGTACTTC. Protein: CASRWASGFYEQYF.

This rearrangement joins TRBV5-1 to TRBJ2-7; 8 bases line up with TRBD2. The trim removed 3 bases at V and 2 bases at J, leaving 4 bases unmatched. Per germline, CDR1 SGHRS and CDR2 YFSETQ. The CDR3 loop spans 14 amino acids. The CDR3 nucleotides are TGCGCCAGCAGCTCAACTAGCGGTCCCTACGAGCAGTACTTC. Protein product: CASSSTSGPYEQYF.

Details on this clone: Other DNA sequences within the sample encode an identical CDR3. This chain links TRBV5-5 with TRBJ2-7; 7 positions match TRBD1. Germline-derived CDR1 and CDR2 are SGHKS and YYEKEE (reference sequence). After removal of 5 bases from V and 2 bases from J, the junction contained 4 bases not matched to a gene. The CDR3 extends over 13 amino acids. The CDR3 region is CASSRQGAYEQYF. The DNA of the CDR3 is TGTGCCAGCAGTCGACAGGGTGCCTACGAGCAGTACTTC.

J is TRBJ1-5 and V is TRBV28; no clear D. This CDR3 contains 11 residues. Trimming left V 5 bases short and J 3 bases short, with 2 bases between. Per germline, CDR1 MDHEN and CDR2 SYDVKM. This CDR3 reads CASSLNQPQHF. The CDR3 coding sequence is TGTGCCAGCAGTCTCAATCAGCCCCAGCATTTT.

J is TRBJ1-2 and V is TRBV6-1; D remains unclear. Trimming shortened V by 3 bases and J by 8 bases, and 10 bases separated the two germline ends. Looked up from germline, CDR1 is MNHNS and CDR2 is SASEGT. This CDR3 spans 12 amino acids. In DNA, the CDR3 is TGTGCCAGCAGTGAGGGAGGTCGGGGCTACACCTTC. Encoded protein: CASSEGGRGYTF.

The CDR3 DNA sequence: TGTGCCAGCAGTCTCACAGGGGCTTCAAGCATGAGCAATCAGCCCCAGCATTTT. Its protein product is CASSLTGASSMSNQPQHF. The rearrangement links TRBV2 to TRBJ1-5; 7 nucleotides match TRBD1. This CDR3 spans 18 amino acids. V dropped 5 bases and J dropped 1; count of bases not matched to a gene: 14. CDR1 is SNHLY, CDR2 FYNNEI, per germline.

The genes are TRBV5-1 and TRBJ1-5; 8 nucleotides match TRBD1. The CDR3 runs to 13 residues. V dropped 2 bases and J dropped 8; count of bases not matched to a gene: 3. Germline CDR1 reads SGHRS; CDR2 reads YFSETQ. The CDR3 region has the DNA TGCGCCAGCAGCTTCGACAGGGGTGAGCCCCAGCATTTT. As protein: CASSFDRGEPQHF.

For the CDR3, the DNA is TGTGCCAGCAGTAGTGTCAGGGGGGCTGAAGCTTTCTTT. It translates to CASSSVRGAEAFF. The genes are TRBV27 and TRBJ1-1, with 7 bases aligning to TRBD1. From germline, CDR1 is MNHEY and CDR2 SMNVEV (reference sequence). Trimming cost V 5 bases and J 6 bases; bases outside gene matches: 6. There are 13 residues in the CDR3.

Comments on this clone: At one boundary the junction diverges from the germline segment, which might be a read error. The V call is TRBV7-7, the J call TRBJ1-2; the match to TRBD1 covers 10 bases. This CDR3 spans 15 amino acids. CDR1 and CDR2 from the germline V gene are SSHAT and FNYEAQ (reference sequence). CDR3 nucleotide sequence: TGTGCTAGCAGCTTCGAAAGGACAGGGGGCTATGGCTACACCTTC. This encodes CASSFERTGGYGYTF.

This sequence joins TRBV29-1 and TRBJ1-2; weak D call: TRBD1 (6 bases). The CDR3 has 15 residues. V lost 8 bases, J lost 0 bases, and 19 bases lay in between. Germline V lookup: CDR1 SQVTM, CDR2 ANQGSEA. Here the CDR3 reads CSLPSEQGSNYGYTF. CDR3 sequence (DNA): TGCAGCCTACCCTCCGAACAGGGTTCTAACTATGGCTACACCTTC.

This sequence joins TRBV11-2 and TRBJ1-3; unclear D gene. Germline V gene lookup returns CDR1 SGHAT and CDR2 FQNNGV. Trimming removed 2 bases from V and 4 bases from J, with 12 bases in between. The CDR3 covers 15 residues. As DNA, the CDR3 is TGTGCCAGCAGCTTATTGTCAGTCTCCGGAAACACCATATATTTT. Translated, it gives CASSLLSVSGNTIYF.

The V call is TRBV9, the J call TRBJ1-2; D possibly corresponds to TRBD1 (6 bases). Between the trimmed V and J ends, which lost 0 bases and 5 bases, there was a span of 14 bases. This CDR3 is built from 15 residues. Germline lookup yields CDR1 SGDLS and CDR2 YYNGEE. In nucleotides, the CDR3 is TGTGCCAGCAGCGTAGCGACAGGCCCAAGTTATGGCTACACCTTC. Translating gives CASSVATGPSYGYTF.

The chain employs TRBV5-3 and TRBJ2-7, with 16 bases matching TRBD2. TRBV5-3 carries the ORF label, with uncertain function. The CDR3 totals 19 residues. With V trimmed by 4 bases and J by 4 bases, 14 bases remained unmatched. The DNA of the CDR3 is TGTGCCAGAAGCCTAACTACCGGGACTAGCGGGGGGGCCCGGTACGAGCAGTACTTC. Its translation: CARSLTTGTSGGARYEQYF.

This chain uses TRBV28 with TRBJ2-7; 11 nucleotides match TRBD1. Per germline, CDR1 MDHEN and CDR2 SYDVKM. The CDR3 sequence is 13 residues long. Trimming took 6 bases from V and 3 from J; bases not matched to a gene: 1. The CDR3: CASRDRGHYEQYF. CDR3 DNA: TGTGCCAGCAGGGACAGGGGGCACTACGAGCAGTACTTC.

The rearrangement uses TRBV28 and TRBJ2-7; weak D call: TRBD2 (5 bases). Germline CDR1 reads MDHEN; CDR2 reads SYDVKM. Trimming took off 5 bases at V and 6 bases at J, with 17 bases between the two ends. CDR3 length: 14 amino acids. The CDR3 reads CASSPPVLAGEQYF. The DNA of the CDR3 is TGTGCCAGCAGTCCTCCGGTCCTAGCCGGCGAGCAGTACTTC.

This clone showed up just once. The chain employs TRBV30 and TRBJ1-1; D is uncertain. V was pared by 0 bases and J by 6 bases, with 8 bases between. This CDR3 has 12 residues. Germline CDR1 is GTSNPN and CDR2 is SVGIG (reference sequence). The CDR3 sequence is CAWSVLGPEAFF. The CDR3 DNA follows: TGTGCCTGGAGTGTACTGGGCCCTGAAGCTTTCTTT. The full variable domain, in which reference TRBV30 and TRBJ1-1 provide the parts outside the CDR3, is SQTIHQWPATLVQPVGSPLSLECTVEGTSNPNLYWYRQAAGRGLQLLFYSVGIGQISSEVPQNLSASRPQDRQFILSSKKLLLSDSGFYLCAWSVLGPEAFFGQGTRLTVV.

This sequence joins TRBV5-5 and TRBJ2-7, with unresolved D. V was pared by 4 bases and J by 5 bases, with 10 bases between. The CDR3 length is 12 residues. Germline loops: CDR1 SGHKS, CDR2 YYEKEE (reference sequence). The CDR3 nucleotides are TGTGCCAGCAGCAAGACAATCCACGAGCAGTACTTC. Translation: CASSKTIHEQYF.

This rearrangement joins TRBV2 to TRBJ1-1, with no clear D. Germline V gene sequence: CDR1 SNHLY, CDR2 FYNNEI. Between the trimmed V and J ends, which lost 5 bases and 0 bases, there was a span of 7 bases. The CDR3 spans 13 residues. CDR3 residues: CASSPDLNTEAFF. DNA of the CDR3: TGTGCCAGCAGTCCGGACTTGAACACTGAAGCTTTCTTT.

This rearrangement joins TRBV4-2 to TRBJ1-2, with 10 nucleotides matching TRBD1. V lost 5 bases and J lost 2; bases outside the gene matches: 2. CDR3 length equals 14 residues. Germline V lookup: CDR1 LGHNA, CDR2 YNFKEQ. CDR3 nucleotides: TGTGCCAGCAGCTCGGGACAGGGGAACTATGGCTACACCTTC. Amino acids: CASSSGQGNYGYTF.

This clone has a single count. The V gene is TRBV11-3, the J gene TRBJ1-1; TRBD1 matches 10 bases. V dropped 4 bases and J dropped 4; count of bases not matched to a gene: 6. This CDR3 is 15 amino acids long. Germline V CDR1 and CDR2: SGHNT, YENEEA. The DNA of the CDR3 is TGTGCCAGCAGCTCCCCGGGACAGGGGACCACTGAAGCTTTCTTT. Encoded protein: CASSSPGQGTTEAFF. Using reference TRBV11-3 and TRBJ1-1 for the parts outside the CDR3, the full variable domain is EAGVVQSPRYKIIEKKQPVAFWCNPISGHNTLYWYLQNLGQGPELLIRYENEEAVDDSQLPKDRFSAERLKGVDSTLKIQPAELGDSAVYLCASSSPGQGTTEAFFGQGTRLTVV.

This chain uses TRBV18 with TRBJ2-3, with 10 bases fitting TRBD2. Losses at the gene ends were 1 base for V and 2 bases for J; bases not matched to a gene: 12. CDR1 and CDR2 (germline): KGHSH, LQKENI. The CDR3 runs to 19 residues. The CDR3, as DNA: TGTGCCAGCTCACCACGGGCGCGAGCTAGCGGGGGATACACAGATACGCAGTATTTT. Translated, it gives CASSPRARASGGYTDTQYF.

V is TRBV2 and J is TRBJ1-2; D might be TRBD1 (6 bases). The length of the CDR3 is 13 residues. The V end was cut by 3 bases, the J end by 4 bases, with 9 bases between. CDR1 is SNHLY and CDR2 is FYNNEI in the germline V gene. The CDR3 DNA follows: TGTGCCAGCAGTGACAGGGGAGCCTATGGCTACACCTTC. This translates into CASSDRGAYGYTF. Full variable domain (remainder filled in from reference TRBV2 and TRBJ1-2): EPEVTQTPSHQVTQMGQEVILRCVPISNHLYFYWYRQILGQKVEFLVSFYNNEISEKSEIFDDQFSVERPDGSNFTLKIRSTKLEDSAMYFCASSDRGAYGYTFGSGTRLTVV.

This chain uses TRBV7-8 with TRBJ2-4; 10 bases are shared with TRBD2. CDR1 SGHVS and CDR2 FQNEAQ come from the germline V gene. The CDR3 loop spans 15 amino acids. V gave up 1 base and J gave up 9 bases; unmatched junction bases: 6. The CDR3 DNA is TGTGCCAGCAGCTTAGTTGGTTCTAGCGGGAGCATTCAGTACTTC. It is translated as CASSLVGSSGSIQYF.

The J gene is TRBJ1-5, the V gene TRBV5-6; no reliable D call. Trimming took 2 bases from V and 4 from J, leaving 4 bases between them. This CDR3 region has 12 residues. Germline-derived CDR1 and CDR2 are SGHDT and YYEEEE. The CDR3 reads CASSFKNQPQHF. Written as DNA, the CDR3 is TGTGCCAGCAGCTTTAAAAATCAGCCCCAGCATTTT.

This clone was seen just once. The chain uses TRBV5-1 and TRBJ2-7; tentatively, D is TRBD2 (5 bases). V was shortened by 4 bases and J by 4 bases, with 12 bases between the two germline ends. CDR1 is SGHRS, CDR2 YFSETQ, per germline. The CDR3 runs 13 residues. CDR3 amino acids: CASSPDGDYEQYF. The DNA for the CDR3 is TGCGCCAGCAGCCCGGACGGGGATTACGAGCAGTACTTC.

This clone was detected a few times. The gene calls are TRBV15 and TRBJ1-2; 7 positions match TRBD1. This CDR3 spans 15 amino acids. Germline V lookup: CDR1 LNHNV, CDR2 YYDKDF (reference sequence). With 1 base clipped from V and 5 bases from J, the junction kept 7 bases outside the gene matches. The CDR3 nucleotides are TGTGCCACCAGCAGAGCGGGACAGACTTTTTATGGCTACACCTTC. Translating it yields CATSRAGQTFYGYTF.

This clone was seen once. This rearrangement joins TRBV4-1 to TRBJ2-1; 9 nucleotides match TRBD2. The CDR3 runs to 15 residues. The germline CDR1 and CDR2 sequences are MGHRA and YSYEKL. Unmatched junction bases numbered 5, after V lost 0 bases and J lost 8 bases. This CDR3 reads CASSQDWRGGHEQFF. The DNA for the CDR3 is TGCGCCAGCAGCCAAGATTGGCGGGGGGGCCATGAGCAGTTCTTC.

V is TRBV19 and J is TRBJ2-2, with 9 bases identical to TRBD2. The germline gives CDR1 LNHDA, CDR2 SQIVND (reference sequence). The CDR3 covers 16 residues. V dropped 5 bases and J dropped 7; count of bases not matched to a gene: 11. CDR3 sequence (DNA): TGTGCCAGTAGTCCTTTTGTAGCGGGAGTTGGCGGGGAGCTGTTTTTT. Amino acid sequence: CASSPFVAGVGGELFF. Filled out from reference TRBV19 and TRBJ2-2, the complete variable domain reads DGGITQSPKYLFRKEGQNVTLSCEQNLNHDAMYWYRQDPGQGLRLIYYSQIVNDFQKGDIAEGYSVSREKKESFPLTVTSAQKNPTAFYLCASSPFVAGVGGELFFGEGSRLTVL.

The rearrangement joins TRBV18 to TRBJ1-1; D perhaps matches TRBD1 (6 bases). Germline V lookup: CDR1 KGHSH, CDR2 LQKENI. The CDR3 consists of 15 residues. The V and J ends lost 4 bases and 0 bases respectively, with 12 bases between them. Here the CDR3 reads CASSRGTRMNTEAFF. The DNA of the CDR3 is TGTGCCAGCTCACGAGGGACACGGATGAACACTGAAGCTTTCTTT.

The J gene is TRBJ2-7, the V gene TRBV5-5; the match to TRBD1 covers 9 bases. J was trimmed by 3 bases and V by 0 bases; bases with no gene match: 7. This CDR3 contains 16 residues. Germline V CDR1 and CDR2: SGHKS, YYEKEE (reference sequence). CDR3 nucleotides: TGTGCCAGCAGCTTGGCCGCGGGACAGGGAATCTACGAGCAGTACTTC. As protein: CASSLAAGQGIYEQYF.

The chain joins TRBV7-2 to TRBJ1-1, with 9 bases matching TRBD1. The CDR3 consists of 15 residues. Germline lookup yields CDR1 SGHTA and CDR2 FQGNSA. J gave up 6 bases and V 5 bases, and 10 bases lay outside the gene matches. The chain's CDR3 is CASSAGRDRVSEAFF. In DNA form, the CDR3 reads TGTGCCAGCAGCGCCGGCCGGGACAGGGTATCTGAAGCTTTCTTT.

The chain couples TRBV28 to TRBJ2-7; 8 bases agree with TRBD2. The CDR3 runs 15 residues. The V segment lost 5 bases and the J segment 2 bases; nucleotides outside the gene matches: 8. CDR1 and CDR2 (germline): MDHEN, SYDVKM. The CDR3 loop is CASSADPGGTYEQYF. The CDR3 DNA reads as TGTGCCAGCAGTGCCGACCCGGGGGGGACCTACGAGCAGTACTTC.